This T cell receptor (beta chain) was sequenced for a study of Ad26.COV2.S vaccination and SARS-CoV-2 variants. Study-level findings and limits: Total T cell responses may have been underestimated by the TCR breadth and depth analyses. Post-vaccination breadth of spike-specific CD8+ and CD4+ T cell responses was reportedly substantial. Spike-specific TCR breadth was greater after Ad26.COV2.S than placebo. Those who received vaccine or placebo ended up with similar non-spike TCR breadth.

Sequenced by immunoSEQ multiplex PCR; TCRdb stores in-frame clones only, minus some. The sample holds over 110,000 clones; around 86% are singletons and the top ten take 4% to 6%. As to this clone: What it binds is not known.

The CDR3 contains 15 residues. V was clipped by 5 bases and J by 3 bases, with 17 bases between them. Germline V gene data show CDR1 as LNHDA and CDR2 as SQIVND (reference sequence). Sample: peripheral blood, taken after recovery from COVID-19. The chain recombines TRBV19 with TRBJ2-7; D may be TRBD1 (6 bases). The TCR comes from a human donor who had recovered from COVID-19. The CDR3 coding sequence is TGTGCCAGTAGTCCCCTAGGGACACAGATCTACGAGCAGTACTTC. Encoded protein: CASSPLGTQIYEQYF.